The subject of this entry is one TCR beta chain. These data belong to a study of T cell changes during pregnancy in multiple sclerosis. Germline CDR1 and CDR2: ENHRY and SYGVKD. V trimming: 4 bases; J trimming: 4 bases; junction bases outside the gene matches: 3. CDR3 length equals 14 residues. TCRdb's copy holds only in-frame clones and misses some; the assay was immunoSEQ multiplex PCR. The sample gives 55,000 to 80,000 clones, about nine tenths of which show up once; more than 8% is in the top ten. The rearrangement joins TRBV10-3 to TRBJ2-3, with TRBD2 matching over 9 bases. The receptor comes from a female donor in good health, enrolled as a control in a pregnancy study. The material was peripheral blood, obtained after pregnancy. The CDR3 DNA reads TGTGCCATCAGTGTTGCGGGGGGGGCAGATACGCAGTATTTT. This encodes CAISVAGGADTQYF.